This T cell receptor (beta chain) came from a study of shared clonotypes between healthy human individuals. Study information: Per donor, three plates held CD4 naive cells, three held CD4 memory, two held CD8 naive and one held CD8 memory.

Clones were read by immunoSEQ multiplex PCR, and TCRdb kept only the in-frame ones, dropping some. The sample has 850,000 to 1,200,000 clones, more than 60% seen once. The table lists this clone with a few counts. This sequence was found in a young man in good health. Source material: memory CD4+ T cells sorted from blood. Subset meaning: CD45RA-negative fraction.

Here the CDR3 DNA reads TGTGCCAGTAGTTCACAGGGGGCCCATAGCTCCTACGAGCAGTACTTC. Translation: CASSSQGAHSSYEQYF. V and J are TRBV19 and TRBJ2-7; 9 bases fit TRBD1. The germline V gene encodes CDR1 LNHDA and CDR2 SQIVND (reference sequence). The CDR3 length is 16 residues. The V gene end was trimmed by 5 bases and the J gene end by 0 bases; junction bases not matched to a gene: 8.